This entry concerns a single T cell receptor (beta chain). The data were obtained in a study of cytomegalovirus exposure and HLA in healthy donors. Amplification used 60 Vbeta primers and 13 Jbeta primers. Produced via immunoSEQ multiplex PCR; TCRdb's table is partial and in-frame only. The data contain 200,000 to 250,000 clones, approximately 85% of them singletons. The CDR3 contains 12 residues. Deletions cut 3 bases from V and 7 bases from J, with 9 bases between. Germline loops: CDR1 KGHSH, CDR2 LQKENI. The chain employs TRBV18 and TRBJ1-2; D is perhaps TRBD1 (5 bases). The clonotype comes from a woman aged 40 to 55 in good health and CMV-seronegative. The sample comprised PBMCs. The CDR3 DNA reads TGTGCCAGCTCACCCCAGGGATTTGGCTACACCTTC. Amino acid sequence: CASSPQGFGYTF.